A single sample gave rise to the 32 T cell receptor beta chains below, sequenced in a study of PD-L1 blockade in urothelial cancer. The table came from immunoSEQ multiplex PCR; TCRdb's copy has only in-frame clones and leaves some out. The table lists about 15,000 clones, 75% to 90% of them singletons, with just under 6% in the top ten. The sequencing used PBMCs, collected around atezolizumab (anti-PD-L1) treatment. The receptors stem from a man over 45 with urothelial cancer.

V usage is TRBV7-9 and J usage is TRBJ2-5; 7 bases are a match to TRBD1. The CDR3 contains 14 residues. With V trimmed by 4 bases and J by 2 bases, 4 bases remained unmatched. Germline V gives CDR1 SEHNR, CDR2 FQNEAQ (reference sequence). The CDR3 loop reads CASSSRTGQETQYF. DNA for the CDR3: TGTGCCAGCAGCTCAAGGACAGGACAAGAGACCCAGTACTTC.

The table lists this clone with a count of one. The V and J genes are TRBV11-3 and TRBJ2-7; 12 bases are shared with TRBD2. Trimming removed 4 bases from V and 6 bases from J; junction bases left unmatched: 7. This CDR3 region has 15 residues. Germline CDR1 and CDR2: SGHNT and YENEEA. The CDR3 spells CASSSPTSGSGEQYF. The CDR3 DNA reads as TGTGCCAGCAGCTCCCCGACTAGCGGGAGTGGCGAGCAGTACTTC.

The CDR3 region has the DNA TGTGCCAGCAGCCCCGGGACAGGGGGCTACGAGCAGTACTTC. Protein: CASSPGTGGYEQYF. This chain joins TRBV5-4 and TRBJ2-7; 11 positions agree with TRBD1. The CDR3 totals 14 residues. The V gene's germline CDR1 is SGHNT and CDR2 YYREEE (reference sequence). J was trimmed by 3 bases and V by 4 bases; bases with no gene match: 3.

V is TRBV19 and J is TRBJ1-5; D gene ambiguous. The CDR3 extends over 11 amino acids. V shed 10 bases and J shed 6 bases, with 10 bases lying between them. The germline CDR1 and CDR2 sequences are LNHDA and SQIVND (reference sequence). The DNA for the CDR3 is TGTGCCACATCCGGAGGTCAGCCCCAGCATTTT. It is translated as CATSGGQPQHF.

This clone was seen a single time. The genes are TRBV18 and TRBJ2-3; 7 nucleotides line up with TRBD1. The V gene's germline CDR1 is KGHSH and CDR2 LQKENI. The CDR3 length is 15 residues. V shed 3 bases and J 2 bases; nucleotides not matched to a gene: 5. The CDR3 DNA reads TGTGCCAGCTCACCGGGACAGACCTTCACAGATACGCAGTATTTT. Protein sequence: CASSPGQTFTDTQYF. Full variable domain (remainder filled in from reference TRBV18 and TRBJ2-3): NAGVMQNPRHLVRRRGQEARLRCSPMKGHSHVYWYRQLPEEGLKFMVYLQKENIIDESGMPKERFSAEFPKEGPSILRIQQVVRGDSAAYFCASSPGQTFTDTQYFGPGTRLTVL.

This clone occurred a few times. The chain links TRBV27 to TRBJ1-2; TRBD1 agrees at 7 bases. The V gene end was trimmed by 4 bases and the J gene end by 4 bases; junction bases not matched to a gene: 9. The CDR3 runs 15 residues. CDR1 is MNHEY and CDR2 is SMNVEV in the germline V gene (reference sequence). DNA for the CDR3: TGTGCCAGCAGTTCCTTAGACAGGGAAATCTATGGCTACACCTTC. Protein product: CASSSLDREIYGYTF.

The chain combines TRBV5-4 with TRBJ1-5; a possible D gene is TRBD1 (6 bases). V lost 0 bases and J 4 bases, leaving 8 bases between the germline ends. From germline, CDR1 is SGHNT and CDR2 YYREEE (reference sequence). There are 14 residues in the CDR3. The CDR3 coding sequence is TGTGCCAGCAGCTTGGCAGGGACAAATCAGCCCCAGCATTTT. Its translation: CASSLAGTNQPQHF.

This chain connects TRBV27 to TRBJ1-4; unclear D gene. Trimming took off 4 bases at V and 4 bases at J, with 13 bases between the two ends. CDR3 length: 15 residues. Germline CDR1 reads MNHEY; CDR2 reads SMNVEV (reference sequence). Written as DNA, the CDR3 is TGTGCCAGCAGTTCCCAGACACGGCGTAATGAAAAACTGTTTTTT. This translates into CASSSQTRRNEKLFF.

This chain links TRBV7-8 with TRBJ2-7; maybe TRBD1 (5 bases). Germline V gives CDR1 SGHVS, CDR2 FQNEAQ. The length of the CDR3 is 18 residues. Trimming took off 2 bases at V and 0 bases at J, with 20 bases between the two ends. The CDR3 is CASSLHPPGPTTSYEQYF. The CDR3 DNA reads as TGTGCCAGCAGCTTACACCCCCCAGGGCCCACCACCTCCTACGAGCAGTACTTC.

The DNA of the CDR3 is TGTGCCACCACGACAGAAAGGACTCGGGGGTCACCCCTCCACTTT. This gives the protein CATTTERTRGSPLHF. The rearrangement links TRBV6-1 to TRBJ1-6, with D possibly TRBD1 on 5 matching bases. The length of the CDR3 is 15 residues. The germline CDR1 and CDR2 sequences are MNHNS and SASEGT. V lost 10 bases and J lost 10, with 23 bases in between.

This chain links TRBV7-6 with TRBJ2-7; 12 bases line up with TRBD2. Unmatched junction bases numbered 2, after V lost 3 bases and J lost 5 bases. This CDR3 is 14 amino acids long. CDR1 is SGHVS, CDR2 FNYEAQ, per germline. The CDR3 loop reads CASSFTSGGNEQYF. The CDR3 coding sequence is TGTGCCAGCAGCTTTACTAGCGGGGGGAACGAGCAGTACTTC.

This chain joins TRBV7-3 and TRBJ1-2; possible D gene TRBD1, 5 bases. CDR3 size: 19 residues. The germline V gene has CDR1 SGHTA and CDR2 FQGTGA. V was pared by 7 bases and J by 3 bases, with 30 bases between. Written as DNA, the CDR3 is TGTGCCAGCAACATAAACGGGGGGGGAGGCCAGAGAACCCACTATGGCTACACCTTC. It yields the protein CASNINGGGGQRTHYGYTF.

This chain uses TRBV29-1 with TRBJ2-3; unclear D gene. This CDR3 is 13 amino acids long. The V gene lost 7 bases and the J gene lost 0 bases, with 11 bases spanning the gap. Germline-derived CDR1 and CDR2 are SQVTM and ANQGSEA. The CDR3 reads CSATFGSTDTQYF. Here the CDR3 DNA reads TGCAGCGCTACTTTCGGTAGCACAGATACGCAGTATTTT.

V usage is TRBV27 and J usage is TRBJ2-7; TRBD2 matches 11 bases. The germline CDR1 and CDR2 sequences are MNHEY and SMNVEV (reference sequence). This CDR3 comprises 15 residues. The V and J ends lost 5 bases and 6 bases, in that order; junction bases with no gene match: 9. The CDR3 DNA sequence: TGTGCCAGCAGTGTGACTAGCGGGGATGAGAGCGAGCAGTACTTC. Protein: CASSVTSGDESEQYF.

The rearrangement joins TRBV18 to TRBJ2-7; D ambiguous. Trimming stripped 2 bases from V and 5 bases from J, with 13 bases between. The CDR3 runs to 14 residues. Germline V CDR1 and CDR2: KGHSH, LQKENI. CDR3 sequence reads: CASSPAASPHEQYF. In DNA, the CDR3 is TGTGCCAGCTCACCAGCTGCTAGTCCCCACGAGCAGTACTTC.

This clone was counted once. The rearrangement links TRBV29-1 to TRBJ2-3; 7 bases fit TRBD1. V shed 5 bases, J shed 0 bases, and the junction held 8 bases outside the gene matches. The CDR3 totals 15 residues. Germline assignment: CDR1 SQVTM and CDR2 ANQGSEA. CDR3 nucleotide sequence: TGCAGCGTTAAAGGGACAGCCCGGAGCACAGATACGCAGTATTTT. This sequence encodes CSVKGTARSTDTQYF.

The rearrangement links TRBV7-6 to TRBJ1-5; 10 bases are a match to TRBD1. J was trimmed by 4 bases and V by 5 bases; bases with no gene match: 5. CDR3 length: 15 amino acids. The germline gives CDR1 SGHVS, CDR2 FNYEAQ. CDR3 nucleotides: TGTGCCAGCAGCCTGACAGGGGGCGCGAATCAGCCCCAGCATTTT. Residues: CASSLTGGANQPQHF.

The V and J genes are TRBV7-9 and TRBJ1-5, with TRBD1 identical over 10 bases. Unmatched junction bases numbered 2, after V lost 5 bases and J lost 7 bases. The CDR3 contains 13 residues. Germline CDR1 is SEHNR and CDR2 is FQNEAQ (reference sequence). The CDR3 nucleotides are TGTGCCAGCAGCCGGACAGGGGGACAGCCCCAGCATTTT. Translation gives CASSRTGGQPQHF.

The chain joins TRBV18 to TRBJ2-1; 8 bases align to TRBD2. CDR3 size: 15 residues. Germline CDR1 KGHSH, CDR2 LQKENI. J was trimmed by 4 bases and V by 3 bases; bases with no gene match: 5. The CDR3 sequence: CASSPGLGSYNEQFF. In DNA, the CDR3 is TGTGCCAGCTCACCGGGACTAGGGTCGTACAATGAGCAGTTCTTC.

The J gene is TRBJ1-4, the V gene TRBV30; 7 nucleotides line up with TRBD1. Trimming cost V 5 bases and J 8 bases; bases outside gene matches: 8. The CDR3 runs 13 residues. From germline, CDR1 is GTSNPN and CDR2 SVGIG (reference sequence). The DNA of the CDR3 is TGTGCCTGGGGGGGGACAGCGCGGGAAAAACTGTTTTTT. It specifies CAWGGTAREKLFF.

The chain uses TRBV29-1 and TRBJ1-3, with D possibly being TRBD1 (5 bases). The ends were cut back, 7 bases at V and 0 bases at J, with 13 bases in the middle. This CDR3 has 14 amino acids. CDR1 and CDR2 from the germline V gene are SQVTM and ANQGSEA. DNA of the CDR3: TGCAGCGCCCTGACAGCCAGCTCTGGAAACACCATATATTTT. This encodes CSALTASSGNTIYF.

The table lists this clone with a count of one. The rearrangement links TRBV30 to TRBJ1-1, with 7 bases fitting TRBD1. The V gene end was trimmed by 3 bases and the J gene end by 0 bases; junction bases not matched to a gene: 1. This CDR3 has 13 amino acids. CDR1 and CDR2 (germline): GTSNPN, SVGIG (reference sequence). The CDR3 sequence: CAWRGQLNTEAFF. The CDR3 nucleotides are TGTGCCTGGAGGGGACAGCTGAACACTGAAGCTTTCTTT.

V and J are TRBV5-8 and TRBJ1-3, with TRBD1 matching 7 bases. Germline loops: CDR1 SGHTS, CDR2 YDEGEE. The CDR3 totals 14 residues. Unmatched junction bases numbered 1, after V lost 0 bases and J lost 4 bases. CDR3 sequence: CASSLGQGGNTIYF. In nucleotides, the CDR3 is TGTGCCAGCAGCTTGGGACAGGGCGGAAACACCATATATTTT.

The CDR3 here is CASTTPWNEQFF. As DNA, the CDR3 is TGTGCCAGTACTACCCCATGGAATGAGCAGTTCTTC. The rearrangement uses TRBV19 and TRBJ2-1; no firm D call. The CDR3 is 12 residues long. Germline loops: CDR1 LNHDA, CDR2 SQIVND (reference sequence). The V gene lost 7 bases and the J gene lost 7 bases, with 11 bases spanning the gap.

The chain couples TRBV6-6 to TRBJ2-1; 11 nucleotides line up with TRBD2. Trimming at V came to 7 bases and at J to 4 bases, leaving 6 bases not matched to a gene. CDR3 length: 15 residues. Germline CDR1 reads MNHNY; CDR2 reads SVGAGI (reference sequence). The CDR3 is CASIEGTSGYNEQFF. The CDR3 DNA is TGTGCCAGCATCGAGGGGACTAGCGGATACAATGAGCAGTTCTTC.

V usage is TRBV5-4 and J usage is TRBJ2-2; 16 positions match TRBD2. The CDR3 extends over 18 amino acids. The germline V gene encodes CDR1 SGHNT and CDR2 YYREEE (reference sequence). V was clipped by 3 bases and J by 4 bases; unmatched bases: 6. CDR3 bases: TGTGCCAGCAGCTCCGGGACTAGCGGGGGGGCCTTCACCGGGGAGCTGTTTTTT. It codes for CASSSGTSGGAFTGELFF. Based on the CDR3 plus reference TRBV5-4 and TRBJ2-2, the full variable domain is ETGVTQSPTHLIKTRGQQVTLRCSSQSGHNTVSWYQQALGQGPQFIFQYYREEENGRGNFPPRFSGLQFPNYSSELNVNALELDDSALYLCASSSGTSGGAFTGELFFGEGSRLTVL.

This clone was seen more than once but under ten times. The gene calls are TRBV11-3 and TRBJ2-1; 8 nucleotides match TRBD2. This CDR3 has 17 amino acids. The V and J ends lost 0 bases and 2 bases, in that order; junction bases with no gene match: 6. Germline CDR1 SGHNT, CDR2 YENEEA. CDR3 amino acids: CASSLDRGGATYNEQFF. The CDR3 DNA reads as TGTGCCAGCAGCTTAGATCGGGGGGGGGCTACCTACAATGAGCAGTTCTTC.

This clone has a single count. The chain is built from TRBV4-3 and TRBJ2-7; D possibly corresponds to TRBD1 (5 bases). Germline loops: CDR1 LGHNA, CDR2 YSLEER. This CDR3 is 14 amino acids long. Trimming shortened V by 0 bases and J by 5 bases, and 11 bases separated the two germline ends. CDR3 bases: TGCGCCAGCAGCCAAGACAGGGATTTTAACGAGCAGTACTTC. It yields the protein CASSQDRDFNEQYF.

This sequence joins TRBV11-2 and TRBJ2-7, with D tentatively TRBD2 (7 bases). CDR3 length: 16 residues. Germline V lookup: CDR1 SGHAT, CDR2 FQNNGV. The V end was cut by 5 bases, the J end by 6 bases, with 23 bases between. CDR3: CASSRLGGRSEFEQYF. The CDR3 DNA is TGTGCCAGCAGCCGCCTCGGGGGGCGATCTGAATTCGAGCAGTACTTC.

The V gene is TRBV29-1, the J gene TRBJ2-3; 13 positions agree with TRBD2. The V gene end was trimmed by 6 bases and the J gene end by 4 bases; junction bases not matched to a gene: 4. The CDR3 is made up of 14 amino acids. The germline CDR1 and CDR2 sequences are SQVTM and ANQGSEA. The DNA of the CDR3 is TGCAGCGTCGCCGGACTAGCGGGAGCAGATACGCAGTATTTT. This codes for CSVAGLAGADTQYF.

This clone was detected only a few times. As DNA, the CDR3 is TGTGCCAGTAGTATGGTATGGGGCAGGGGGTGGATGGAAGAGACCCAGTACTTC. Translating it yields CASSMVWGRGWMEETQYF. The chain is built from TRBV19 and TRBJ2-5, with 7 bases matching TRBD1. CDR1 is LNHDA and CDR2 is SQIVND in the germline V gene (reference sequence). The length of the CDR3 is 18 residues. Losses at the gene ends were 3 bases for V and 3 bases for J; bases not matched to a gene: 16. The full variable domain, its missing parts supplied by reference TRBV19 and TRBJ2-5, is DGGITQSPKYLFRKEGQNVTLSCEQNLNHDAMYWYRQDPGQGLRLIYYSQIVNDFQKGDIAEGYSVSREKKESFPLTVTSAQKNPTAFYLCASSMVWGRGWMEETQYFGPGTRLLVL.

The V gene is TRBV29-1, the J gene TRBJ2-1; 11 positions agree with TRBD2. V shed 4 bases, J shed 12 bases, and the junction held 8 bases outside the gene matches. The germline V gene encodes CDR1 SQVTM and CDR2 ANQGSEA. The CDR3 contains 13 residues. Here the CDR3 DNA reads TGCAGCGTTGTTACTAGCGGGAGCAGAAGGCAGTTCTTC. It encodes CSVVTSGSRRQFF.